This is a list of T cell receptor beta chains from one sample in a study of human T cells and chemical hapten exposure. TCRdb itself ran the RACE reads through MiXCR, one entry per CDR3 protein. The data contain roughly 200,000 distinct CDR3 sequences, 20% to 25% of them seen just once; the ten biggest clones take up under 7%. This specimen consisted of whole blood, obtained in connection with sensitization to the hapten diphenylcyclopropenone (DPC). All receptors derive from a woman aged 50 to 60 with alopecia areata. Some clones in this sample may be carry-over from other donors' samples. CDR3s leave out the opening cysteine and the closing phenylalanine or tryptophan. A D gene is named only where the DNA matches it firmly. Not every row has a clone size; where given, it reads once, few, many or a size class.

D	V	J	size	CDR3
TRBD1	TRBV12-3/TRBV12-4	TRBJ1-1	NA	ASSLQGVSTEAF
NA	TRBV5-1	TRBJ2-1	NA	ASSLEADFYNEQF
NA	TRBV29-1	TRBJ1-3	many	SVSGGAGNTIY
NA	TRBV29-1	TRBJ2-5	NA	SVDWAVGAQY
NA	TRBV6-1	TRBJ2-3	NA	ASSEVSGPSTDTQY
NA	TRBV4-1	TRBJ1-5	NA	ASSQASNGGQPQH
TRBD2	TRBV5-1	TRBJ2-7	few	ASSWGLAGIYEQY
TRBD2	TRBV29-1	TRBJ2-1	NA	SVDSGRTSGRNNEQF
NA	TRBV29-1	TRBJ1-1	many	SVSKNTEAF
TRBD2	TRBV20-1	TRBJ2-1	many	SARRGASGRGNEQF
NA	TRBV10-3	TRBJ1-4	NA	ATTGTPNEKLF
TRBD2	TRBV20-1	TRBJ2-3	NA	SAEKRKRDLSSTDTQY
TRBD1	TRBV6-2/TRBV6-3	TRBJ1-5	NA	ASSSTPRTGGNQPQH
NA	TRBV15	TRBJ2-1	NA	ATSRLASEINEQF
NA	TRBV7-2	TRBJ2-2	NA	ASSFPGGGTGELF
NA	TRBV28	TRBJ2-7	NA	ASTLSTAPYEQY
NA	TRBV10-3	TRBJ2-7	NA	AISQSTSYEQY
NA	TRBV2	TRBJ2-7	NA	ASSTKYEQY